These 21 T cell receptor beta chains were all obtained from the same sample, sequenced in a study of T cell changes during pregnancy in multiple sclerosis. Here immunoSEQ multiplex PCR was the method, and the copy in TCRdb shows in-frame clones only, minus some. The table includes some 60,000 clones, 90% detected once. The source material was peripheral blood, sampled in the first trimester of pregnancy. Receptor source: a female donor in good health, enrolled as a control in a pregnancy study.

The genes are TRBV28 and TRBJ2-1; a weak D match, TRBD2 (6 bases). CDR3 length: 15 residues. Germline CDR1 is MDHEN and CDR2 is SYDVKM. V gave up 4 bases and J gave up 9 bases, with 19 bases separating them. Written as DNA, the CDR3 is TGTGCCAGCAGTTCACTCCGACTAGGGTTCAGTGAGCAGTTCTTC. Its translation: CASSSLRLGFSEQFF.

This chain uses TRBV5-1 with TRBJ2-5, with 8 nucleotides matching TRBD1. Germline V lookup: CDR1 SGHRS, CDR2 YFSETQ. V lost 4 bases to trimming and J lost 1 base; unmatched junction nucleotides: 3. There are 14 residues in the CDR3. This chain's CDR3 is CASSPGQGQETQYF. The CDR3 coding sequence is TGCGCCAGCAGCCCCGGACAGGGCCAAGAGACCCAGTACTTC.

The chain joins TRBV5-1 to TRBJ2-3; D may be TRBD2 (5 bases). Between the trimmed V and J ends, which lost 7 bases and 8 bases, there was a span of 20 bases. Germline lookup yields CDR1 SGHRS and CDR2 YFSETQ. The CDR3 length is 14 residues. The CDR3 DNA reads TGCGCCAGCCTGAATCCTTCGGACTCAGGTACGCAGTATTTT. Protein: CASLNPSDSGTQYF.

This rearrangement joins TRBV7-2 to TRBJ2-3; tentative D call: TRBD2 (6 bases). V was trimmed by 1 base and J by 1 base, leaving 12 bases between them. The V gene's germline CDR1 is SGHTA and CDR2 FQGNSA. The CDR3 contains 16 residues. The CDR3 reads CASSLVAGTGTDTQYF. The CDR3 DNA is TGTGCCAGCAGCTTAGTAGCCGGGACTGGCACAGATACGCAGTATTTT.

The chain is built from TRBV4-1 and TRBJ2-7, with a tentative D call TRBD1 (6 bases). CDR3 length: 14 residues. Germline V gives CDR1 MGHRA, CDR2 YSYEKL. V was cut by 4 bases and J by 2 bases, with 12 bases left in between. CDR3 sequence (DNA): TGCGCCAGCAGCCCGACAGGTTCCACCTACGAGCAGTACTTC. It yields the protein CASSPTGSTYEQYF.

DNA for the CDR3: TGTGCCAGCAGCTTAGACAGGGGGAATGAAAAACTGTTTTTT. This sequence encodes CASSLDRGNEKLFF. The chain uses TRBV7-2 and TRBJ1-4, with 8 bases aligning to TRBD1. Germline V gives CDR1 SGHTA, CDR2 FQGNSA. V shed 1 base, J shed 5 bases, and the junction held 0 bases outside the gene matches. This CDR3 has 14 residues.

The rearrangement links TRBV28 to TRBJ2-7; 9 nucleotides agree with TRBD1. Germline V gives CDR1 MDHEN, CDR2 SYDVKM. V was clipped by 6 bases and J by 4 bases; unmatched bases: 7. The length of the CDR3 is 14 residues. CDR3 loop: CASSHPGQGYEQYF. The CDR3 coding sequence is TGTGCCAGCAGCCACCCCGGACAGGGGTACGAGCAGTACTTC.

V and J are TRBV4-1 and TRBJ2-1; perhaps TRBD2 as D (7 bases). Germline CDR1 and CDR2: MGHRA and YSYEKL. The ends were cut back, 3 bases at V and 10 bases at J, with 19 bases in the middle. The CDR3 runs 15 residues. CDR3 nucleotides: TGCGCCAGCAGCCAGGGGATGGTCGGGGGGCGGGAGCAGTTCTTC. Translating it yields CASSQGMVGGREQFF.

The rearrangement links TRBV14 to TRBJ2-1, with D tentatively TRBD1 (6 bases). The CDR3 totals 16 residues. Trimming removed 0 bases at V and 4 bases at J, with 13 bases between. Germline V gives CDR1 SGHDN, CDR2 FVKESK. CDR3: CASSQDVRGWYNEQFF. The DNA for the CDR3 is TGTGCCAGCAGCCAAGATGTCAGGGGCTGGTACAATGAGCAGTTCTTC. Full variable domain (rest looked up from reference TRBV14 and TRBJ2-1): EAGVTQFPSHSVIEKGQTVTLRCDPISGHDNLYWYRRVMGKEIKFLLHFVKESKQDESGMPNNRFLAERTGGTYSTLKVQPAELEDSGVYFCASSQDVRGWYNEQFFGPGTRLTVL.

The gene calls are TRBV5-1 and TRBJ2-7; no clear D. Trimming stripped 5 bases from V and 2 bases from J, with 8 bases between. The CDR3 runs 12 residues. CDR1 is SGHRS and CDR2 is YFSETQ in the germline V gene. The CDR3 sequence: CASRSQPYEQYF. The CDR3 nucleotides are TGCGCCAGCAGATCACAACCCTACGAGCAGTACTTC.

This chain joins TRBV5-5 and TRBJ1-5; D is ambiguous. Trimming cost V 4 bases and J 0 bases, with 17 bases left between them. The CDR3 spans 17 residues. CDR1 SGHKS and CDR2 YYEKEE come from the germline V gene (reference sequence). CDR3 residues: CASSPEGFRISNQPQHF. Written as DNA, the CDR3 is TGTGCCAGCAGCCCCGAGGGTTTCCGGATTAGCAATCAGCCCCAGCATTTT.

This rearrangement joins TRBV5-4 to TRBJ1-1, with D hard to call. There are 13 residues in the CDR3. The ends were cut back, 5 bases at V and 11 bases at J, with 19 bases in the middle. Germline-derived CDR1 and CDR2 are SGHNT and YYREEE (reference sequence). The CDR3 sequence: CASRAGGMDVAFF. The CDR3 DNA follows: TGTGCCAGCAGGGCGGGAGGTATGGATGTGGCTTTCTTT. Together with reference TRBV5-4 and TRBJ1-1, the CDR3 gives the full variable domain: ETGVTQSPTHLIKTRGQQVTLRCSSQSGHNTVSWYQQALGQGPQFIFQYYREEENGRGNFPPRFSGLQFPNYSSELNVNALELDDSALYLCASRAGGMDVAFFGQGTRLTVV.

This chain uses TRBV28 with TRBJ2-3; D is perhaps TRBD1 (6 bases). CDR1 and CDR2 from the germline V gene are MDHEN and SYDVKM. V lost 5 bases, J lost 2 bases, and 17 bases lay in between. The CDR3 contains 16 residues. CDR3 protein: CASSPSGQLITDTQYF. The CDR3 nucleotides read TGTGCCAGCAGTCCCTCCGGACAGCTTATCACAGATACGCAGTATTTT.

CDR3 nucleotide sequence: TGCGCCAGCAGCTCAGGACAGCTTTATGATTCACCCCTCCACTTT. Translated, it gives CASSSGQLYDSPLHF. The chain has TRBV5-1 and TRBJ1-6; maybe TRBD1 (6 bases). CDR3 size: 15 residues. CDR1 SGHRS and CDR2 YFSETQ come from the germline V gene. With 3 bases removed from V and 8 bases from J, the gap between germline ends came to 15 bases.

A note on this clone: Sequence at one end of the junction differs from germline and may be a read error. This chain joins TRBV7-7 and TRBJ2-2, with D possibly being TRBD2 (6 bases). Germline V gives CDR1 SSHAT, CDR2 FNYEAQ (reference sequence). CDR3 length: 15 amino acids. The CDR3 DNA is TGTGCTAGCAGCCATGATTTGGGAGGCACCGGGGAGCTGTTTTTT. Protein: CASSHDLGGTGELFF.

This clone appeared a single time. The chain couples TRBV5-1 to TRBJ2-3; TRBD2 might be the D (6 bases). Trimming left V 4 bases short and J 4 bases short, with 13 bases between. The CDR3 extends over 14 amino acids. CDR1 SGHRS and CDR2 YFSETQ come from the germline V gene. The CDR3 nucleotides are TGCGCCAGCAGCCCGGTGGGGGGAGCAGATACGCAGTATTTT. It translates to CASSPVGGADTQYF.

The table lists this clone with a count of one. V is TRBV6-4 and J is TRBJ1-2; possibly TRBD1 for D (6 bases). CDR3 length equals 12 residues. CDR1 MRHNA and CDR2 SNTAGT come from the germline V gene. V gave up 3 bases and J gave up 4 bases, with 6 bases separating them. The CDR3 loop is CASSEDSYGYTF. The CDR3 DNA is TGTGCCAGCAGTGAGGACAGCTATGGCTACACCTTC.

This sequence joins TRBV11-2 and TRBJ2-7; D uncertain. This CDR3 contains 14 residues. Germline values: CDR1 SGHAT, CDR2 FQNNGV. V gave up 2 bases and J gave up 0 bases, with 8 bases separating them. In DNA form, the CDR3 reads TGTGCCAGCAGCTTATCTCACTACTCCTACGAGCAGTACTTC. Protein: CASSLSHYSYEQYF. The full variable domain, its missing parts supplied by reference TRBV11-2 and TRBJ2-7, is EAGVAQSPRYKIIEKRQSVAFWCNPISGHATLYWYQQILGQGPKLLIQFQNNGVVDDSQLPKDRFSAERLKGVDSTLKIQPAKLEDSAVYLCASSLSHYSYEQYFGPGTRLTVT.

The V and J genes are TRBV28 and TRBJ2-1; TRBD2 might be the D (5 bases). The germline V gene has CDR1 MDHEN and CDR2 SYDVKM. This CDR3 is built from 18 residues. Trimming shortened V by 2 bases and J by 4 bases, and 21 bases separated the two germline ends. In nucleotides, the CDR3 is TGTGCCAGCAGTTTAGACACGATCTTCAGTAGGGAGTACAATGAGCAGTTCTTC. Encoded protein: CASSLDTIFSREYNEQFF.

The chain has TRBV5-8 and TRBJ2-3; 14 bases fit TRBD2. The V gene end was trimmed by 0 bases and the J gene end by 6 bases; junction bases not matched to a gene: 9. Germline values: CDR1 SGHTS, CDR2 YDEGEE. The CDR3 spans 18 residues. Here the CDR3 reads CASSLVGTSGSGTDTQYF. CDR3 nucleotides: TGTGCCAGCAGCTTGGTTGGGACTAGCGGGAGTGGTACCGATACGCAGTATTTT.

The chain links TRBV28 to TRBJ2-3; TRBD2 aligns across 9 bases. CDR1 is MDHEN, CDR2 SYDVKM, per germline. There are 15 residues in the CDR3. The ends lost 5 bases at V and 4 bases at J; junction bases unmatched: 7. CDR3 region: CASSKAGGPSDTQYF. CDR3 sequence (DNA): TGTGCCAGCAGTAAGGCGGGAGGGCCCTCAGATACGCAGTATTTT. Based on the CDR3 plus reference TRBV28 and TRBJ2-3, the full variable domain is DVKVTQSSRYLVKRTGEKVFLECVQDMDHENMFWYRQDPGLGLRLIYFSYDVKMKEKGDIPEGYSVSREKKERFSLILESASTNQTSMYLCASSKAGGPSDTQYFGPGTRLTVL.